This TCR beta chain comes out of a study of blood T cells in healthy people across ages. There are a few counts of this clonotype. The use of a sample-barcoded 5' primer and a J-beta primer mix characterized a second PCR of about 7 to 12 cycles. MiXCR, applied by TCRdb to the 5' RACE reads, yields one record per CDR3 protein. The table has over 950,000 distinct CDR3 sequences, roughly two fifths seen once. Roughly 10 milliliters of peripheral blood were drawn from each donor into EDTA-treated tubes. The CDR3 is 16 amino acids. CDR1 is DFQATT and CDR2 is SNEGSKA in the germline V gene (reference sequence). V lost 0 bases to trimming and J lost 0 bases, with 12 bases between them.

The sequenced sample was blood. This chain uses TRBV20-1 with TRBJ2-1; D may be TRBD2 (5 bases). This clonotype was sampled from a young man in good health. CDR3 DNA sequence: TGCAGTGCTAGAGATCTGGCGGGCTTCTCCTACAATGAGCAGTTCTTC. This encodes CSARDLAGFSYNEQFF.